This entry lists 10 T cell receptor beta chains sequenced from one sample in a study of identical twins. TCRdb reprocessed the 5' RACE reads with MiXCR, giving one entry per CDR3 protein. The data contain roughly 770,000 distinct CDR3 sequences, around a sixth of them seen just once; the ten biggest clones take up around 12%. These data also formed part of another study, on T cells expressing NK-cell markers.

The specimen was PBMCs. Receptors were obtained from a woman aged 18-29 years in good health.

This clonotype was counted only a few times. This rearrangement joins TRBV7-2 to TRBJ1-2, with D uncertain. The ends were cut back, 0 bases at V and 7 bases at J, with 9 bases in the middle. Germline assignment: CDR1 SGHTA and CDR2 FQGNSA. The CDR3 runs to 13 residues. CDR3 sequence (DNA): TGTGCCAGCAGCTTAGCCGGGTTTAGTGGCTACACCTTC. Protein sequence: CASSLAGFSGYTF.

This clonotype has more than one count but fewer than ten. V is TRBV10-3 and J is TRBJ1-1; no clear D gene. The CDR3 is 13 amino acids. Looked up from germline, CDR1 is ENHRY and CDR2 is SYGVKD. V was trimmed by 6 bases and J by 7 bases, leaving 15 bases between them. CDR3 bases: TGTGCCATCAGCCCAGCGTCAGAAAATGAAGCTTTCTTT. As protein: CAISPASENEAFF.

V usage is TRBV7-8 and J usage is TRBJ2-7; 11 bases fit TRBD1. The CDR3 is made up of 17 amino acids. Germline CDR1 is SGHVS and CDR2 is FQNEAQ. V gave up 5 bases and J gave up 7 bases; unmatched junction bases: 16. CDR3: CASSLKPRTGGSPEQYF. The CDR3 DNA reads TGTGCCAGCAGCCTTAAACCGAGGACAGGGGGCTCCCCGGAGCAGTACTTC.

This chain uses TRBV7-3 with TRBJ2-1, with D unclear. The CDR3 is 14 residues long. V dropped 5 bases and J dropped 5 bases, with 13 bases sitting between them. Germline CDR1 reads SGHTA; CDR2 reads FQGTGA. The DNA of the CDR3 is TGTGCCAGCAGCCCCGGCAGTTTTAACAATGAGCAGTTCTTC. It translates to CASSPGSFNNEQFF.

This clonotype was counted only a few times. V and J are TRBV5-1 and TRBJ2-3; maybe TRBD2 (6 bases). The CDR3 length is 15 residues. In germline, CDR1 is SGHRS, CDR2 YFSETQ. V lost 4 bases and J lost 2, with 14 bases in between. The CDR3 region has the DNA TGCGCCAGCAGCCCCAGTTGGGAGGACACAGATACGCAGTATTTT. Translation: CASSPSWEDTDTQYF.

J is TRBJ2-5 and V is TRBV20-1; 10 positions agree with TRBD2. The CDR3 is 13 amino acids. Germline lookup yields CDR1 DFQATT and CDR2 SNEGSKA (reference sequence). Trimming at V came to 5 bases and at J to 4 bases, leaving 4 bases not matched to a gene. CDR3 loop: CSAASGGIETQYF. For the CDR3, the DNA is TGCAGTGCTGCTAGCGGGGGTATAGAGACCCAGTACTTC.

The V gene is TRBV20-1, the J gene TRBJ2-1, with D uncertain. V was pared by 3 bases and J by 0 bases, with 6 bases between. The CDR3 runs to 13 residues. Looked up from germline, CDR1 is DFQATT and CDR2 is SNEGSKA (reference sequence). The CDR3 nucleotides are TGCAGTGCTAGTAGGGACTCCTACAATGAGCAGTTCTTC. As protein: CSASRDSYNEQFF.

This clonotype was counted only a few times. This chain links TRBV12-3 or TRBV12-4 with TRBJ2-7; TRBD1 matches 7 bases. This CDR3 has 12 residues. J lost 2 bases, V lost 9 bases, and 4 bases had no gene match. CDR3 sequence reads: CASGDSPYEQYF. CDR3 nucleotides: TGTGCCAGTGGGGACAGCCCCTACGAGCAGTACTTC.

In its sample, this clonotype was seen a few times. V and J are TRBV12-3 or TRBV12-4 and TRBJ2-7; perhaps TRBD1 as D (6 bases). There are 12 residues in the CDR3. V gave up 5 bases and J gave up 6 bases, with 11 bases separating them. CDR3 in DNA: TGTGCCAGCAGTGCCCAGGGGTCCGAGCAGTACTTC. Protein sequence: CASSAQGSEQYF.

This clonotype is a singleton in its sample. The chain uses TRBV5-1 and TRBJ2-6; 12 bases agree with TRBD1. This CDR3 is 18 amino acids long. Germline V gene lookup returns CDR1 SGHRS and CDR2 YFSETQ. Trimming cost V 4 bases and J 1 base; bases outside gene matches: 6. This chain's CDR3 is CASSVTGQGASGANVLTF. The CDR3 DNA reads as TGCGCCAGCAGCGTAACGGGACAGGGGGCTTCTGGGGCCAACGTCCTGACTTTC. Supplemented by reference TRBV5-1 and TRBJ2-6, the full variable domain reads KAGVTQTPRYLIKTRGQQVTLSCSPISGHRSVSWYQQTPGQGLQFLFEYFSETQRNKGNFPGRFSGRQFSNSRSEMNVSTLELGDSALYLCASSVTGQGASGANVLTFGAGSRLTVL.